The entry that follows covers one T cell receptor (beta chain) sequence. Its cognate antigen is unknown. This sample is drawn from a study of T cell responses to AZD1222 COVID-19 vaccine. Study-wide results and limits: Only a handful of AZD1222 recipients, roughly six in all, had baseline seropositivity. Spike regions recognized by vaccine-associated CD4 TCRs spanned the protein, led by 160-218 and 743-854.

Samples with a second dose at about 4 or about 12 weeks were pooled together. V shed 6 bases and J shed 7 bases, with 19 bases lying between them. Germline lookup yields CDR1 SEHNR and CDR2 FQNEAQ (reference sequence). This CDR3 region has 15 residues. Libraries were prepared by immunoSEQ multiplex PCR; TCRdb keeps only in-frame clonotypes and omits some of them. The data contain approximately 75,000 clones, 87% of them singletons. This TCR came from an adult who received the AZD1222 COVID-19 vaccine. Here the sequenced sample was peripheral blood, taken 28 days after the second AZD1222 dose. This chain connects TRBV7-9 to TRBJ1-5, with D perhaps matching TRBD1 (5 bases). The CDR3 region has the DNA TGTGCCAGCAGTCCAGCCCTAGGGGAAGGACAGCCCCAGCATTTT. It yields the protein CASSPALGEGQPQHF.